The 8 T cell receptor beta chains below come from one sample, sequenced in a study of memory CD4+ T cells and cytomegalovirus serostatus. The sort gate was single viable CD3+CD4+CD8-CD45RO+ cells for memory CD4+ T cells. Clones were sequenced by immunoSEQ multiplex PCR, and TCRdb holds only the in-frame ones, with some missing. The table lists around 49,000 clones, under 80% of them singletons. The sequencing input was memory CD4+ T cells from blood. These TCRs come from an adult in good health and CMV-seronegative.

V is TRBV7-9 and J is TRBJ2-7; the match to TRBD2 covers 9 bases. The germline V gene has CDR1 SEHNR and CDR2 FQNEAQ (reference sequence). The CDR3 runs to 15 residues. V was pared by 2 bases and J by 5 bases, with 7 bases of the junction left unmatched. The CDR3 DNA sequence: TGTGCCAGCAGCTTAAGTAGCGGGAGTCCCAACGAGCAGTACTTC. This encodes CASSLSSGSPNEQYF.

The V call is TRBV27, the J call TRBJ2-7; 9 nucleotides line up with TRBD1. The CDR3 runs to 15 residues. CDR1 is MNHEY and CDR2 is SMNVEV in the germline V gene (reference sequence). After removal of 0 bases from V and 3 bases from J, the junction contained 3 bases not matched to a gene. The CDR3 sequence: CASSLSVGQGYEQYF. In DNA, the CDR3 is TGTGCCAGCAGTTTATCTGTGGGACAGGGCTACGAGCAGTACTTC.

This clone was seen more than once but under ten times. The rearrangement links TRBV11-2 to TRBJ2-3, with D tentatively TRBD2 (5 bases). The V and J ends lost 4 bases and 2 bases respectively, with 19 bases between them. Looked up from germline, CDR1 is SGHAT and CDR2 is FQNNGV. This CDR3 region has 17 residues. The CDR3 region is CASSSWDLARNTDTQYF. The CDR3 nucleotides read TGTGCCAGCAGCTCGTGGGATTTAGCGAGGAACACAGATACGCAGTATTTT.

This chain links TRBV6-4 with TRBJ2-7; 9 bases map to TRBD2. Trimming took 6 bases from V and 0 from J; bases not matched to a gene: 9. The CDR3 has 16 amino acids. Germline CDR1 MRHNA, CDR2 SNTAGT. The CDR3 spells CASRGASGRSSYEQYF. DNA for the CDR3: TGTGCCAGCAGAGGTGCCAGCGGGAGGTCCTCCTACGAGCAGTACTTC.

The chain couples TRBV28 to TRBJ1-3, with D uncertain. Germline CDR1 is MDHEN and CDR2 is SYDVKM. This CDR3 is built from 12 residues. Trimming shortened V by 4 bases and J by 10 bases, and 11 bases separated the two germline ends. The CDR3 loop reads CASSYGGSTIYF. The CDR3 nucleotides read TGTGCCAGCAGTTACGGAGGGTCAACCATATATTTT. Supplemented by reference TRBV28 and TRBJ1-3, the full variable domain reads DVKVTQSSRYLVKRTGEKVFLECVQDMDHENMFWYRQDPGLGLRLIYFSYDVKMKEKGDIPEGYSVSREKKERFSLILESASTNQTSMYLCASSYGGSTIYFGEGSWLTVV.

The rearrangement uses TRBV6-1 and TRBJ2-1; D is perhaps TRBD2 (6 bases). V dropped 4 bases and J dropped 5 bases, with 12 bases sitting between them. CDR3 length: 14 amino acids. Germline V gene lookup returns CDR1 MNHNS and CDR2 SASEGT. DNA for the CDR3: TGTGCCAGCAGTGCGGCCGGGGGTCACAATGAGCAGTTCTTC. Translation gives CASSAAGGHNEQFF.

The genes are TRBV9 and TRBJ1-3; 7 nucleotides match TRBD1. With 0 bases clipped from V and 5 bases from J, the junction kept 17 bases outside the gene matches. The CDR3 has 19 residues. Germline V gene data show CDR1 as SGDLS and CDR2 as YYNGEE. The CDR3 sequence: CASSVASGFTGQRRNTIYF. Here the CDR3 DNA reads TGTGCCAGCAGCGTAGCGTCGGGTTTTACGGGACAGCGTAGAAACACCATATATTTT.

This clone was seen only a few times. The chain couples TRBV18 to TRBJ2-5, with a weak D call TRBD1 (8 bases). Germline CDR1 KGHSH, CDR2 LQKENI. Between the trimmed V and J ends, which lost 3 bases and 1 base, there was a span of 15 bases. This CDR3 has 16 residues. The CDR3 loop reads CASSPPQGGSQETQYF. CDR3 bases: TGTGCCAGCTCACCCCCACAGGGGGGGTCCCAAGAGACCCAGTACTTC.